This T cell receptor beta chain was identified during a study of T cell repertoires in cytomegalovirus infection. TCRdb used MiXCR to reprocess the reads, holding one entry per CDR3 protein. The sample includes hundreds of thousands of distinct CDR3 sequences, less than 25% of them seen just once. The CDR3 totals 15 residues. V was cut by 10 bases and J by 6 bases, with 22 bases left in between. The germline V gene encodes CDR1 MNHEY and CDR2 SVGEGT. The sequenced sample consisted of CD8+ T cells from PBMCs. The sequence came from a human donor in good health (CMV status not recorded). Some clones in this sample may be carry-over from other donors' samples. J is TRBJ2-1 and V is TRBV6-2 or TRBV6-3; the D gene is possibly TRBD1 (6 bases). The CDR3 DNA follows: TGTGCCAACAGCATTGAGGGGGTGCCCCCCAATGAGCAGTTCTTC. As protein: CANSIEGVPPNEQFF.